The TCR beta chain described here comes from a study of beta chain features in type 1 diabetes. V lost 5 bases and J lost 0; bases outside the gene matches: 4. Germline loops: CDR1 SGHAT, CDR2 FQNNGV. The CDR3 consists of 15 residues. The investigators reverse transcribed all of the isolated RNA, so they sequenced expressed TCRB transcripts. Data came from immunoSEQ multiplex PCR; TCRdb stores just in-frame clones and leaves some out. The repertoire holds about 620,000 clones, with 15% as singletons. The TCR sequence derives from a man between 18 and 35 years old in good health. Sequencing used naive CD4+ T cells from blood. The V gene is TRBV11-2, the J gene TRBJ1-3, with 7 bases that match TRBD1. For the CDR3, the DNA is TGTGCCAGCAGCCGAGGACAGGTCTCTGGAAACACCATATATTTT. Its protein product is CASSRGQVSGNTIYF.